This T cell receptor (beta chain) derives from a study of control samples from healthy donors and cancer patients (dated by TCRdb to about 2020). The library was produced with the immunoSEQ multiplex PCR assay. TCRdb obtained this table from immuneACCESS and retained in-frame rearrangements with V and J assigned. These tables miss some clones; where compared with another copy, unresolved V genes account for less than half of the shortfall, and the remainder is unexplained. For this sample the table gives roughly 95,000 clones, of which around nine tenths were detected only once. Together, the top ten hold about 14% of the sample. Trimming at the junction amounts to 5 bases on V and 3 bases on J, and the germline ends lie 11 bases apart. There are 13 amino acids in the CDR3, from cysteine to phenylalanine inclusive. The read is trimmed to its CDR3 DNA, 39 bases read in frame from base 1. Looking up the germline V gene (reference sequence) yields CDR1 MNHEY and CDR2 SMNVEV.

As for this clone: It lacks a known antigen. No base quality values were provided; no much bigger clone lies one nucleotide off.

The sample comprised blood. The chain links TRBV27 with TRBJ2-7, with an unclear D gene assignment. The origin of this receptor is a man between 25 and 39 years old in good health. The DNA reads as follows: TGTGCCAGCAGTCCTGCGAAGGGCTACGAGCAGTACTTC. Its translation reads: CASSPAKGYEQYF.